The 17 T cell receptor beta chains below come from one sample, sequenced in a study of blood T cells in healthy people across ages. Sample-barcoded 5' priming and a J-beta primer mix drove a second PCR of about 7 to 11 cycles. TCRdb used MiXCR to reprocess the 5' RACE reads, holding one entry per CDR3 protein. The sample consists of 800,000 or so distinct CDR3 sequences, around a quarter of them appearing once. The same sample was also studied in work on T cells of mothers and their children.

Sequencing used blood. The receptor source for this set is a boy younger than 18 in good health.

This clonotype was counted between two and nine times. The rearrangement links TRBV9 to TRBJ1-3; D is uncertain. CDR1 is SGDLS and CDR2 is YYNGEE in the germline V gene. The CDR3 runs 16 residues. The V gene lost 0 bases and the J gene lost 2 bases, with 12 bases spanning the gap. CDR3 protein: CASSVGPINTGNTIYF. The CDR3 DNA sequence: TGTGCCAGCAGCGTAGGCCCGATAAACACTGGAAACACCATATATTTT.

This clonotype has just a few counts. V is TRBV7-9 and J is TRBJ2-5, with D uncertain. V lost 5 bases and J lost 3, with 10 bases in between. Germline V gene data show CDR1 as SEHNR and CDR2 as FQNEAQ (reference sequence). The CDR3 runs to 13 residues. This chain's CDR3 is CASSAPAEETQYF. CDR3 in DNA: TGTGCCAGCAGCGCCCCGGCTGAAGAGACCCAGTACTTC.

For this clonotype: At one boundary the junction diverges from the germline segment, which might be a read error. The chain uses TRBV5-1 and TRBJ1-2; D is unresolved. Germline lookup yields CDR1 SGHRS and CDR2 YFSETQ. The CDR3 sequence is 16 residues long. The CDR3 region has the DNA TGCGCCAGCAGCTCTCTCCCCGGCGCATCGGAGGATGGCTACATCTTC. Residues: CASSSLPGASEDGYIF.

The CDR3 is CASSSFYHEQYF. In DNA form, the CDR3 reads TGTGCCAGCAGCTCCTTCTACCACGAGCAGTACTTC. The rearrangement joins TRBV5-6 to TRBJ2-1; D is undetermined. The last part of the DNA fits TRBJ2-7 better; the J call may be wrong. The CDR3 covers 12 residues. Germline V lookup: CDR1 SGHDT, CDR2 YYEEEE.

This rearrangement joins TRBV15 to TRBJ2-7; D might be TRBD1 (6 bases). There are 11 residues in the CDR3. Germline lookup yields CDR1 LNHNV and CDR2 YYDKDF (reference sequence). Trimming shortened V by 3 bases and J by 6 bases, and 6 bases separated the two germline ends. The CDR3 protein is CATSRGAEQYF. In DNA form, the CDR3 reads TGTGCCACCAGCAGGGGGGCCGAGCAGTACTTC.

This clonotype was counted a few times. The V and J genes are TRBV3-1 and TRBJ2-7, with 9 positions matching TRBD1. Germline CDR1 and CDR2: LGHDT and YNNKEL (reference sequence). This CDR3 is built from 14 residues. V gave up 5 bases and J gave up 7 bases; unmatched junction bases: 9. The chain's CDR3 is CASSAGQGRGEQYF. The CDR3 DNA follows: TGTGCCAGCAGCGCGGGACAGGGCCGGGGTGAGCAGTACTTC.

The chain uses TRBV18 and TRBJ1-5; weak D call: TRBD1 (5 bases). The CDR3 is 15 amino acids. V lost 2 bases to trimming and J lost 0 bases, with 8 bases between them. The germline CDR1 and CDR2 sequences are KGHSH and LQKENI. CDR3 in amino acids: CASSPGGNSNQPQHF. CDR3 DNA: TGTGCCAGCTCACCAGGGGGGAATAGCAATCAGCCCCAGCATTTT.

CDR3 loop: CSARATNYGYTF. Written as DNA, the CDR3 is TGCAGTGCTAGGGCAACTAACTATGGCTACACCTTC. V gene TRBV20-1 combines with J gene TRBJ1-2; the D is unclear. Trimming cost V 3 bases and J 0 bases, with 5 bases left between them. This CDR3 spans 12 amino acids. The germline CDR1 and CDR2 sequences are DFQATT and SNEGSKA (reference sequence).

This clonotype appeared a few times. This chain joins TRBV6-5 and TRBJ1-2; possible D gene TRBD1, 5 bases. This CDR3 has 14 residues. The germline CDR1 and CDR2 sequences are MNHEY and SVGAGI. Trimming pared 5 bases from V and 5 bases from J, leaving 15 bases between. The CDR3 spells CASSPSGRGYGYTF. CDR3 bases: TGTGCCAGCAGTCCATCGGGACGGGGATATGGCTACACCTTC.

This clonotype appeared a few times. The chain couples TRBV4-3 to TRBJ2-2; 11 nucleotides line up with TRBD2. J lost 6 bases, V lost 0 bases, and 3 bases had no gene match. This CDR3 comprises 16 residues. The V gene's germline CDR1 is LGHNA and CDR2 YSLEER. This CDR3 reads CASSQDIAGGSGELFF. CDR3 DNA sequence: TGCGCCAGCAGCCAAGATATAGCGGGAGGGTCCGGGGAGCTGTTTTTT.

The rearrangement uses TRBV2 and TRBJ2-7, with 12 bases lining up with TRBD2. Germline CDR1 reads SNHLY; CDR2 reads FYNNEI. This CDR3 is built from 16 residues. J gave up 5 bases and V 6 bases, and 11 bases lay outside the gene matches. CDR3 sequence (DNA): TGTGCCAGCAGGAGCCTACTAGCGGGGGGCTACCACGAGCAGTACTTC. Protein product: CASRSLLAGGYHEQYF.

CDR3 in amino acids: CASSFLSGLNTGELFF. The CDR3 DNA sequence: TGTGCCAGCAGTTTTTTGTCGGGATTGAACACCGGGGAGCTGTTTTTT. The gene calls are TRBV12-3 or TRBV12-4 and TRBJ2-2; D may be TRBD2 (5 bases). The CDR3 has 16 amino acids. V gave up 3 bases and J gave up 1 base, with 12 bases separating them.

Turning to this clonotype: At one of its ends the junction is not consistent with the germline gene, which may arise from a read error. The chain employs TRBV4-1 and TRBJ2-2; TRBD2 is a possible D gene (6 bases). In germline, CDR1 is MGHRA, CDR2 YSYEKL. The CDR3 loop spans 15 amino acids. The CDR3 DNA follows: TGCGCCAGCAGCCAAGATCGGGGAGGCCCCGGTGAGCTGTTTTTT. Amino acids: CASSQDRGGPGELFF.

The chain joins TRBV7-8 to TRBJ2-3; D tentatively fits TRBD1 or TRBD2 (6 bases each). V was shortened by 5 bases and J by 0 bases, with 9 bases between the two germline ends. This CDR3 contains 14 residues. Germline CDR1 SGHVS, CDR2 FQNEAQ. CDR3 bases: TGTGCCAGCAGCGGGGGGCCTAGCACAGATACGCAGTATTTT. This gives the protein CASSGGPSTDTQYF.

This clonotype was counted at least ten times. The chain carries TRBV7-8 and TRBJ2-7, with unresolved D. Trimming took 3 bases from V and 5 from J, leaving 5 bases between them. Germline CDR1 and CDR2: SGHVS and FQNEAQ. The CDR3 loop spans 11 amino acids. This chain's CDR3 is CASSFGDEQYF. As DNA, the CDR3 is TGTGCCAGCAGCTTTGGCGACGAGCAGTACTTC.

The rearrangement links TRBV19 to TRBJ1-5, with a possible D match to TRBD1 (5 bases). V was cut by 3 bases and J by 0 bases, with 9 bases left in between. Per the germline V gene, CDR1 is LNHDA and CDR2 is SQIVND (reference sequence). The CDR3 is 15 amino acids. CDR3 sequence (DNA): TGTGCCAGTAGTATGCGAGGGGATAGCAATCAGCCCCAGCATTTT. Translating it yields CASSMRGDSNQPQHF.

The CDR3 nucleotides read TGTGCCAGCGGCTGGGCTAGGGCGAGCTACGAGCAGTACTTC. Translation gives CASGWARASYEQYF. The chain joins TRBV7-2 to TRBJ2-7, with unresolved D. Trimming pared 8 bases from V and 3 bases from J, leaving 17 bases between. Germline CDR1 SGHTA, CDR2 FQGNSA. This CDR3 is built from 14 residues.